Each of the 17 T cell receptor beta chains below was sequenced from the same sample in a study of blood T cell repertoires in COVID-19 (TCRdb year 2020). The library was produced with the immunoSEQ multiplex PCR assay. The immuneACCESS repertoire file appears here via TCRdb, limited to in-frame rearrangements. These files lack a portion of the clones; in checked studies, under half of the deficit traces to unresolved V genes, and the cause of the others is not known. The sample records a few hundred thousand clones, approximately 88% of which are singletons. Less than 0.95% of the sample is held by the ten biggest clonotypes. What was sequenced was peripheral blood. The receptors shown here come from a woman aged 40 to 50 who had recovered from COVID-19.

This chain uses TRBV3-1 (or the pseudogene TRBV3-2) with TRBJ2-5; 11 positions match TRBD2. The V gene's germline CDR1 is LGHDT and CDR2 YNNKEL (reference sequence). Trimming took 3 bases from V and 5 from J; bases not matched to a gene: 5. The CDR3 is 15 amino acids. The CDR3 DNA is TGTGCCAGCAGCCATCAACTAGCGGGAGCGGAGACCCAGTACTTC. Translation gives CASSHQLAGAETQYF.

The V call is TRBV19, the J call TRBJ2-7, with 7 nucleotides matching TRBD1. This CDR3 has 16 residues. Looked up from germline, CDR1 is LNHDA and CDR2 is SQIVND (reference sequence). V dropped 5 bases and J dropped 1; count of bases not matched to a gene: 11. The CDR3 nucleotides read TGTGCCAGTAGTGCCCGGACAGGCTTTAGGTCCTACGAGCAGTACTTC. This gives the protein CASSARTGFRSYEQYF.

V is TRBV18 and J is TRBJ2-7; 9 bases align to TRBD1. The CDR3 runs 15 residues. Germline values: CDR1 KGHSH, CDR2 LQKENI. The junction had 4 bases not matched to a gene; V was cut back by 2 bases and J by 2 bases. The CDR3 spells CASSPGQGLPYEQYF. CDR3 bases: TGTGCCAGCTCACCAGGACAGGGGCTACCCTACGAGCAGTACTTC.

V and J are TRBV28 and TRBJ2-7; 7 bases align to TRBD1. The CDR3 has 13 amino acids. Trimming took 7 bases from V and 2 from J; bases not matched to a gene: 5. CDR1 and CDR2 from the germline V gene are MDHEN and SYDVKM. The CDR3 spells CASTTGQTYEQYF. CDR3 in DNA: TGTGCCAGCACCACGGGACAGACCTACGAGCAGTACTTC.

V and J are TRBV11-3 and TRBJ2-1, with a weak D call TRBD1 (6 bases). The V gene's germline CDR1 is SGHNT and CDR2 YENEEA. The germline V and J ends were trimmed by 2 bases and 7 bases, with 9 bases remaining between them. The length of the CDR3 is 13 residues. The CDR3 reads CASSLYRVNEQFF. CDR3 DNA: TGTGCCAGCAGCTTATACAGGGTAAATGAGCAGTTCTTC. The full variable domain, rest sourced from reference TRBV11-3 and TRBJ2-1, is EAGVVQSPRYKIIEKKQPVAFWCNPISGHNTLYWYLQNLGQGPELLIRYENEEAVDDSQLPKDRFSAERLKGVDSTLKIQPAELGDSAVYLCASSLYRVNEQFFGPGTRLTVL.

The rearrangement links TRBV7-9 to TRBJ1-2; no reliable D call. CDR1 SEHNR and CDR2 FQNEAQ come from the germline V gene (reference sequence). The CDR3 sequence is 13 residues long. V was trimmed by 5 bases and J by 4 bases, leaving 11 bases between them. Here the CDR3 reads CASSPGEGYGYTF. Here the CDR3 DNA reads TGTGCCAGCAGCCCGGGCGAGGGCTATGGCTACACCTTC.

The chain has TRBV29-1 and TRBJ2-3; possibly TRBD1 for D (6 bases). Germline CDR1 and CDR2: SQVTM and ANQGSEA. Trimming stripped 2 bases from V and 1 base from J, with 10 bases between. This CDR3 contains 14 residues. CDR3: CSVETRTGTDTQYF. The CDR3 nucleotides read TGCAGCGTTGAAACCCGGACAGGCACAGATACGCAGTATTTT.

The chain uses TRBV6-1 and TRBJ2-2; 12 nucleotides line up with TRBD2. From germline, CDR1 is MNHNS and CDR2 SASEGT. Unmatched junction bases numbered 7, after V lost 2 bases and J lost 3 bases. This CDR3 is 18 amino acids long. The CDR3 loop reads CASSEPGLAGRDTGELFF. The CDR3 bases are TGTGCCAGCAGTGAACCCGGACTAGCGGGAAGGGACACCGGGGAGCTGTTTTTT.

The chain employs TRBV6-1 and TRBJ2-7; TRBD1 aligns across 8 bases. After removal of 2 bases from V and 0 bases from J, the junction contained 12 bases not matched to a gene. This CDR3 contains 18 residues. Germline V gene lookup returns CDR1 MNHNS and CDR2 SASEGT. CDR3 residues: CASSEWGPGQVSSYEQYF. The CDR3 bases are TGTGCCAGCAGTGAATGGGGACCGGGACAGGTCAGCTCCTACGAGCAGTACTTC.

The chain combines TRBV3-1 (or the pseudogene TRBV3-2) with TRBJ2-5, with 13 bases that match TRBD2. The length of the CDR3 is 17 residues. The germline CDR1 and CDR2 sequences are LGHDT and YNNKEL (reference sequence). After removal of 3 bases from V and 3 bases from J, the junction contained 7 bases not matched to a gene. DNA of the CDR3: TGTGCCAGCAGCCAGGGGATAGGGACTAGCGGGAAAGAGACCCAGTACTTC. This sequence encodes CASSQGIGTSGKETQYF.

The J gene is TRBJ2-1, the V gene TRBV9, with 7 nucleotides matching TRBD1. There are 14 residues in the CDR3. V lost 3 bases and J lost 9; bases outside the gene matches: 9. Germline values: CDR1 SGDLS, CDR2 YYNGEE. The CDR3 region has the DNA TGTGCCAGCAGCGCGGGACAGCCACGGGGTGAGCAGTTCTTC. As protein: CASSAGQPRGEQFF.

The rearrangement uses TRBV27 and TRBJ1-5; possible D gene TRBD1, 5 bases. In germline, CDR1 is MNHEY, CDR2 SMNVEV (reference sequence). The CDR3 is 15 residues long. Trimming stripped 2 bases from V and 2 bases from J, with 10 bases between. The CDR3 bases are TGTGCCAGCAGTTTAGGGCAGGGCCGCAATCAGCCCCAGCATTTT. It encodes CASSLGQGRNQPQHF.

This chain links TRBV27 with TRBJ1-1; D perhaps matches TRBD1 (5 bases). Germline V gene data show CDR1 as MNHEY and CDR2 as SMNVEV (reference sequence). This CDR3 contains 15 residues. The V gene lost 6 bases and the J gene lost 1 base, with 15 bases spanning the gap. Written as DNA, the CDR3 is TGTGCCAGCAGCCGGGGGGGGACGGCGAACACTGAAGCTTTCTTT. Translating it yields CASSRGGTANTEAFF.

In this sample, this clone turned up a few times. The chain couples TRBV5-1 to TRBJ2-1, with D tentatively TRBD2 (6 bases). The V end lost 4 bases, the J end lost 0 bases, and 8 bases lay between the germline ends. The CDR3 is 14 residues long. CDR1 SGHRS and CDR2 YFSETQ come from the germline V gene. The CDR3 sequence: CASSGGTSYNEQFF. The CDR3 DNA sequence: TGCGCCAGCAGCGGCGGGACCTCCTACAATGAGCAGTTCTTC.

J is TRBJ2-3 and V is TRBV7-7; 12 bases agree with TRBD2. Looked up from germline, CDR1 is SSHAT and CDR2 is FNYEAQ (reference sequence). This CDR3 has 15 amino acids. V was clipped by 5 bases and J by 2 bases; unmatched bases: 2. The CDR3 spells CASSRTSGITDTQYF. As DNA, the CDR3 is TGTGCCAGCAGCCGGACTAGCGGGATCACAGATACGCAGTATTTT.

V usage is TRBV19 and J usage is TRBJ1-1; D is unclear. The CDR3 has 13 amino acids. Trimming took 7 bases from V and 0 from J, leaving 9 bases between them. Germline CDR1 is LNHDA and CDR2 is SQIVND (reference sequence). CDR3 protein: CASIPRVNTEAFF. The CDR3 nucleotides read TGTGCCAGTATCCCGAGGGTGAACACTGAAGCTTTCTTT.

V is TRBV28 and J is TRBJ2-2, with 11 bases fitting TRBD2. J gave up 5 bases and V 3 bases, and 2 bases lay outside the gene matches. CDR1 is MDHEN and CDR2 is SYDVKM in the germline V gene. The CDR3 has 15 amino acids. The CDR3 loop is CASSFIAGGTGELFF. DNA of the CDR3: TGTGCCAGCAGTTTTATAGCGGGGGGGACCGGGGAGCTGTTTTTT.